Listed below are T cell receptor beta chains from one sample, sequenced in a study of cytomegalovirus exposure and HLA in healthy donors. Sequencing used immunoSEQ multiplex PCR; TCRdb keeps in-frame clones, though not all of them. The sample records some 150,000 clones, approximately 79% being singletons. Sequencing input: PBMCs. Receptors were obtained from a man younger than 35 in good health and CMV-seropositive. Each CDR3 is given without its conserved first and last residue. A D gene is named only where the DNA matches it firmly. The size of a clone is reported for some rows only, either as once, few or many, or as a class for expanded clones.

>TRBV2|TRBJ2-7|-|-
ASIKTDSSYEQY
>TRBV29-1|TRBJ1-5|-|-
SVEWGHSPGTQH
>TRBV21-1|TRBJ2-7|-|once
ASSKGRTGKYEQY
>TRBV18|TRBJ2-5|-|-
ASSEGLGETQY
>TRBV6-6|TRBJ1-2|TRBD1|-
ASSYRAGGEGYT
>TRBV6-1|TRBJ1-6|-|-
ASMEGGSPLH
>TRBV9|TRBJ2-2|-|-
ASSVAQRSTGELF
>TRBV6-5|TRBJ2-7|-|-
AASLGHDYEQY
>TRBV5-4|TRBJ2-3|-|-
ASSQALVLDTQY
>TRBV27|TRBJ2-7|-|once
ASSLGRRGEQY
>TRBV5-6|TRBJ1-6|TRBD1|-
ASSSTGDSPLH
>TRBV5-6|TRBJ2-1|-|-
ASSFDTYYNEQF
>TRBV18|TRBJ2-1|TRBD2|-
ASSPTSGRYNEQF
>TRBV10-3|TRBJ1-2|TRBD1|-
AISESRTGGPNYGYT
>TRBV6-1|TRBJ2-7|TRBD1|-
ASSVPRDRGFGEQY
>TRBV19|TRBJ2-1|TRBD2|-
ASSIAPRAGYNEQF
>TRBV11-2|TRBJ2-7|TRBD2|-
ASSFGAGGTYEQY
>TRBV10-3|TRBJ2-5|TRBD2|few
ATTVAGGDQETQY
>TRBV15|TRBJ2-7|-|-
ATSIGIDRPSYEQY
>TRBV7-8|TRBJ2-2|-|-
ASRRPSGTGELF
>TRBV27|TRBJ2-7|-|-
ASRTDYYEQY
>TRBV4-1|TRBJ1-5|-|-
ASSQDRGNQPQH